The rows below give T cell receptor beta chains drawn from one sample of a study of cytomegalovirus exposure and HLA in healthy donors. The protocol was immunoSEQ multiplex PCR, while the TCRdb copy is restricted to in-frame clones and leaves out a portion. Among 120,000 to 150,000 clones listed, over 70% were seen once. Sequenced input: PBMCs. These receptors originate from a man younger than 40 in good health and CMV-seropositive. Each CDR3 is given with its conserved first and last residue. D genes are given only for firm matches. The listing skips clone size in some rows; elsewhere it reads once, few, many or a size class.

v_gene: TRBV7-2; j_gene: TRBJ2-2; abundance: .; d_gene: .; CDR3nt: TGTGCCAGCAGCCCAAGAGCGGTACGAAGACTCAACACCGGGGAGCTGTTTTTT; CDR3aa: CASSPRAVRRLNTGELFF
v_gene: TRBV7-8; j_gene: TRBJ1-3; abundance: .; d_gene: TRBD1; CDR3nt: TGTGCCAGCAGCTCAGACAGGGCCTCTGGAAACACCATATATTTT; CDR3aa: CASSSDRASGNTIYF
v_gene: TRBV4-1; j_gene: TRBJ2-3; abundance: .; d_gene: TRBD2; CDR3nt: TGCGCCAGCAGCCAAGTAAGGACTAGCGGGCTCACAGATACGCAGTATTTT; CDR3aa: CASSQVRTSGLTDTQYF
v_gene: TRBV6-5; j_gene: TRBJ1-6; abundance: .; d_gene: .; CDR3nt: TGTGCCAGCACCCCCTCCCGGGACACCCTATGGCCCCTCCACTTT; CDR3aa: CASTPSRDTLWPLHF
v_gene: TRBV28; j_gene: TRBJ1-1; abundance: .; d_gene: .; CDR3nt: TGTGCCAGCAGTCCCAGGGGTGCGGTCACTGAAGCTTTCTTT; CDR3aa: CASSPRGAVTEAFF
v_gene: TRBV6-5; j_gene: TRBJ1-2; abundance: few; d_gene: .; CDR3nt: TGTGCCAGCATGACGGGGGAGGGGTGGAATGGCTACACCTTC; CDR3aa: CASMTGEGWNGYTF
v_gene: TRBV5-6; j_gene: TRBJ2-7; abundance: .; d_gene: .; CDR3nt: TGTGCCAGCAGCTTGGGGGCAGGGACTCTGCTGGGAGGCGAGCAGTACTTC; CDR3aa: CASSLGAGTLLGGEQYF
v_gene: TRBV10-1; j_gene: TRBJ1-1; abundance: .; d_gene: TRBD1; CDR3nt: TGCGCCAGCAAATGGGACAGGGGGGACACTGAAGCTTTCTTT; CDR3aa: CASKWDRGDTEAFF
v_gene: TRBV5-1; j_gene: TRBJ2-7; abundance: .; d_gene: TRBD1; CDR3nt: TGCGCCAGCAGCGCGGGGGGACAGGGGGCCTCCCCTCGCTACGAGCAGTACTTC; CDR3aa: CASSAGGQGASPRYEQYF
v_gene: TRBV4-1; j_gene: TRBJ1-5; abundance: few; d_gene: .; CDR3nt: TGCGCCAGCAGCCCGATACAGGGAGGGAACAATCAGCCCCAGCATTTT; CDR3aa: CASSPIQGGNNQPQHF
v_gene: TRBV6-4; j_gene: TRBJ1-2; abundance: .; d_gene: .; CDR3nt: TGTGCCAGCAGTTCCCCCCGTGGGGCCGATGGCTACACCTTC; CDR3aa: CASSSPRGADGYTF
v_gene: TRBV27; j_gene: TRBJ1-1; abundance: few; d_gene: .; CDR3nt: TGTGCCAGCAGTCCCCGAGCGGGGCTGAACACTGAAGCTTTCTTT; CDR3aa: CASSPRAGLNTEAFF
v_gene: TRBV11-2; j_gene: TRBJ2-7; abundance: once; d_gene: TRBD2; CDR3nt: TGTGCCAGCACCCCCAGCGCGGGGGGGCCGTACGAGCAGTACTTC; CDR3aa: CASTPSAGGPYEQYF
v_gene: TRBV7-8; j_gene: TRBJ2-7; abundance: .; d_gene: .; CDR3nt: TGTGCCAGCAGCTTTGAGCCCCAGGGCTACGAGCAGTACTTC; CDR3aa: CASSFEPQGYEQYF
v_gene: TRBV2; j_gene: TRBJ1-5; abundance: .; d_gene: .; CDR3nt: TGTGCCAGCAGTGAATCACCGGACACCCTTCAGCCCCAGCATTTT; CDR3aa: CASSESPDTLQPQHF
v_gene: TRBV7-9; j_gene: TRBJ1-2; abundance: .; d_gene: TRBD1; CDR3nt: TGTTCCAGCAGCTTTGACCGGCGTAAGGGGACAGCCTATGGCTACACCTTC; CDR3aa: CSSSFDRRKGTAYGYTF
v_gene: TRBV14; j_gene: TRBJ2-7; abundance: .; d_gene: .; CDR3nt: TGTGCCAGCAGCCAAGAAAGGGGTCTCTACGAGCAGTACTTC; CDR3aa: CASSQERGLYEQYF
v_gene: TRBV7-2; j_gene: TRBJ1-1; abundance: .; d_gene: .; CDR3nt: TGTGCCAGCAGCTTAGTCAGCACTGAAGCTTTCTTT; CDR3aa: CASSLVSTEAFF
v_gene: TRBV27; j_gene: TRBJ1-2; abundance: .; d_gene: .; CDR3nt: TGTGCCAGCACCCTCTCCCTGGGGAGTGCCTATGGCTACACCTTC; CDR3aa: CASTLSLGSAYGYTF
v_gene: TRBV30; j_gene: TRBJ1-2; abundance: .; d_gene: TRBD1; CDR3nt: TGTGCCTGGAGTCCTCGACAGGGGACCTATGGCTACACCTTC; CDR3aa: CAWSPRQGTYGYTF
v_gene: TRBV5-1; j_gene: TRBJ1-1; abundance: .; d_gene: .; CDR3nt: TGCGCCAGCAGCTTCAACAGGAACACTGAAGCTTTCTTT; CDR3aa: CASSFNRNTEAFF
v_gene: TRBV5-4; j_gene: TRBJ2-5; abundance: once; d_gene: .; CDR3nt: TGTGCCAGCAGCTTGGCGGCAGCCTCTCTTGTGGAGCAGTACTTC; CDR3aa: CASSLAAASLVEQYF
v_gene: TRBV5-1; j_gene: TRBJ2-6; abundance: .; d_gene: .; CDR3nt: TGCGCCAGCAGCTTGGGGGACGGGACACTCCGCTCTGGGGCCAACGGCCTGACTTTC; CDR3aa: CASSLGDGTLRSGANGLTF
v_gene: TRBV5-1; j_gene: TRBJ2-3; abundance: .; d_gene: .; CDR3nt: TGCGCCAGCACACCTCCGGGACAACATAGCACAGATACGCAGTATTTT; CDR3aa: CASTPPGQHSTDTQYF
v_gene: TRBV9; j_gene: TRBJ2-7; abundance: .; d_gene: TRBD1; CDR3nt: TGTGCCAGCAGCGACCGGGACAGGGGGTATTACGAGCAGTACTTC; CDR3aa: CASSDRDRGYYEQYF
v_gene: TRBV28; j_gene: TRBJ1-6; abundance: .; d_gene: .; CDR3nt: TGTGCCAGCGGGGCCACTTATTCACCCCTCCACTTT; CDR3aa: CASGATYSPLHF
v_gene: TRBV28; j_gene: TRBJ2-5; abundance: .; d_gene: .; CDR3nt: TGTGCCACACAGGGTGGCGGGGAGACCCAGTACTTC; CDR3aa: CATQGGGETQYF
v_gene: TRBV29-1; j_gene: TRBJ1-2; abundance: once; d_gene: TRBD1; CDR3nt: TGCAGCGTTGCTCCTTTCAGGGGGAACACCTATGGCTACACCTTC; CDR3aa: CSVAPFRGNTYGYTF